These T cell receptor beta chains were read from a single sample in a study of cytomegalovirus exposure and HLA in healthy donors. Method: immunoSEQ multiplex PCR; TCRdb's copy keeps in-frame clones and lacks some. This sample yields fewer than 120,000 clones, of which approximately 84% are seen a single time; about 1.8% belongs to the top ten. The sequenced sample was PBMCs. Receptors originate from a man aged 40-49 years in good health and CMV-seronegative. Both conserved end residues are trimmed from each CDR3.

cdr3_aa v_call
ASSLLGQQKAF TRBV28
ATSRDKGTGVFEQY TRBV15
ASSLRQGNTEAF TRBV27
ASSLGGASQPQH TRBV7-2
AIKGQPEETQY TRBV10-3
ASSLTGSYEQY TRBV19
ASSDPTGGGWPQH TRBV6-1
ASSLARLAGGTDTQY TRBV5-1
ASSLAGREGEKLF TRBV5-4
ARAPHEKLF TRBV6-5
ASSSGDFGLDIQY TRBV5-1
ASSLGGRAPSGNTIY TRBV28
SAFKTGDLH TRBV20-1
ASSLAQGPEY TRBV5-4
ASSGGTAMRQPQH TRBV5-8
ASSLVGGHEQY TRBV5-8
ASRPPGQGRVEQF TRBV6-5
ASSLEKGLSGGELF TRBV11-3
ASSSTVFGEQY TRBV7-2
ASSSPRSYTGELF TRBV5-8
ASSVASGSYEQY TRBV9
ASSYSQGPYQPQH TRBV6-5
ASTSQDLRY TRBV28
ASSLASGGETQY TRBV5-1
ASSLDRANYGYT TRBV5-1
ASTEGGVYNEQF TRBV6-5
SVGEGGTPRATQY TRBV29-1
AFQGGNYGYT TRBV30
ASSILGTLNQPQH TRBV19
ASRLAGGSSYEQY TRBV6-1